The text below deals with one T cell receptor beta chain. Genes here carry mouse names. The read finishes 4 residues shy of the CDR3 end, and the germline J gene is used to complete it. As the sequencing template, cDNA was produced by extracting RNA and reverse transcribing it. Sequencing used immunoSEQ multiplex PCR; TCRdb keeps in-frame clones, though not all of them. The table lists approximately 300,000 clones, with no singletons. The data were obtained in a study of CD8+ T cells in alopecia areata. Researchers sorted pooled cutaneous lymph node cells on the basis of CD4, CD8alpha, NKG2D, NKG2ACE and other markers. Trimming cost V 5 bases and J 2 bases, with 8 bases left between them. The germline V gene encodes CDR1 NNHNN and CDR2 SYGAGS (reference sequence). The CDR3 has 13 residues.

The sample was CD4+ T cells sorted from a lymph node. The gene calls are TRBV13-2 and TRBJ2-1; tentatively, D is TRBD1 (5 bases). This TCR derives from a C3H/HeJ mouse with alopecia areata. The strain's MHC haplotype is H2-k. The CDR3 bases that were read are TGTGCCAGCGGGGCGACAGACTATGCT. Translated: CASGATDYA. From start to end, the CDR3 is CASGATDYAEQFF.